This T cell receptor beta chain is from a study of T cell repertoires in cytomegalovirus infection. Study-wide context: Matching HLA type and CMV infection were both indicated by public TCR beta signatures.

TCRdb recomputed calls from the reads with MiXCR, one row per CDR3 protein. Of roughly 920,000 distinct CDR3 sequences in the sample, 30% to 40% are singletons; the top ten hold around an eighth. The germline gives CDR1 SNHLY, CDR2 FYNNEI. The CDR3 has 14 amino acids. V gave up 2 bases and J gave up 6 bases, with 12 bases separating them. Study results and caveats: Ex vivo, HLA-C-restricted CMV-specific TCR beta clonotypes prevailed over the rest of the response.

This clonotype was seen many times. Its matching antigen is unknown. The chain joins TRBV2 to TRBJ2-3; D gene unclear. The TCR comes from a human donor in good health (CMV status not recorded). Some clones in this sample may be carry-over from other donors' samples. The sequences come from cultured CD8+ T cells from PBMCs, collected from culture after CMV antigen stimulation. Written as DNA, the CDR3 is TGTGCCAGCAGTGAACTGGGCAATTTCGATACGCAGTATTTT. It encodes CASSELGNFDTQYF.